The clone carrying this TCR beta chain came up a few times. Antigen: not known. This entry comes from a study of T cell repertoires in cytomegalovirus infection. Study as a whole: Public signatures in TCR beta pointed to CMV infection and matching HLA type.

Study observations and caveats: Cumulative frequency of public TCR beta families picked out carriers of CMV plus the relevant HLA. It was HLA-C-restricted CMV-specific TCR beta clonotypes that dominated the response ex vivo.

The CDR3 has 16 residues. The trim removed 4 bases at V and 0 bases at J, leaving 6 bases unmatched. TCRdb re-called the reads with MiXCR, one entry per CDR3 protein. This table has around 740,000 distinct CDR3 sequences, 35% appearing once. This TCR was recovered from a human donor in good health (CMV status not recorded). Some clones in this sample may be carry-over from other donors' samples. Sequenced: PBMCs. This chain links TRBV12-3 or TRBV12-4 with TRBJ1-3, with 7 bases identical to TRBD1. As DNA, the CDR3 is TGTGCCAGCAGTTCTCCTGGGACAGACTCTGGAAACACCATATATTTT. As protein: CASSSPGTDSGNTIYF.